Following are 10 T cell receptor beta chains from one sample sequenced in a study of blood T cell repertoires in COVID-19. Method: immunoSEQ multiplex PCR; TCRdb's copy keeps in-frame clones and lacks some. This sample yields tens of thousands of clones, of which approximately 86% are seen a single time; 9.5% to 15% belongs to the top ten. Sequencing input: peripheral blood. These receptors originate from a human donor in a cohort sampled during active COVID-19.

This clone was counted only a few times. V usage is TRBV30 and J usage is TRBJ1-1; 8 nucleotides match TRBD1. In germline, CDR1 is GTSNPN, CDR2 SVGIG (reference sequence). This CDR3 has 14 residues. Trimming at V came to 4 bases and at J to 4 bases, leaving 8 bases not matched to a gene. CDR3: CAWNRGEVGTEAFF. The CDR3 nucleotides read TGTGCCTGGAACAGGGGGGAGGTTGGCACTGAAGCTTTCTTT.

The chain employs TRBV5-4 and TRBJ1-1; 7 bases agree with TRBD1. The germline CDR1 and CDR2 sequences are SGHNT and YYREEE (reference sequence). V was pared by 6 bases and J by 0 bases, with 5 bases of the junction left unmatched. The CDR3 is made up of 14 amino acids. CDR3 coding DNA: TGTGCCAGCAAGACCGGGACAGTGAACACTGAAGCTTTCTTT. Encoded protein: CASKTGTVNTEAFF.

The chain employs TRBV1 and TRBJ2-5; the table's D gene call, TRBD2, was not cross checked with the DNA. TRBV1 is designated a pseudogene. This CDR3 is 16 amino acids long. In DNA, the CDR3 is TGCACCAGCAGCCCCGAATTGCGGGGGGACGAGGAGACCCAGTACTTC. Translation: CTSSPELRGDEETQYF.

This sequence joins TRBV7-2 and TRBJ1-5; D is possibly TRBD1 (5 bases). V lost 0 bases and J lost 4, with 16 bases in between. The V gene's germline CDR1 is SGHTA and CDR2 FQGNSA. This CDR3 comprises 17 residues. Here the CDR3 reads CASSLAGGAGLNQPQHF. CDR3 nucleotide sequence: TGTGCCAGCAGCTTAGCCGGGGGAGCCGGTCTAAATCAGCCCCAGCATTTT.

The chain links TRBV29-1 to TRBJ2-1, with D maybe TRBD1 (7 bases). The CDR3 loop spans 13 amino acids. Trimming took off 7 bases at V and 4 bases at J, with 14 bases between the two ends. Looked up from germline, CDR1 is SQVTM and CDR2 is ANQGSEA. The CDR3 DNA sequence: TGCAGCGCCCGACAGGGAGGATACAATGAGCAGTTCTTC. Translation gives CSARQGGYNEQFF.

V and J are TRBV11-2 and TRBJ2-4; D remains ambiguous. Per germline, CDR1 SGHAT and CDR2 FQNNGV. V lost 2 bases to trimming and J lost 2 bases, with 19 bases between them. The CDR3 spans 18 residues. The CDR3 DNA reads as TGTGCCAGCAGCTTAAACCCTAGTTCCATTTCGTCCAAAAACATTCAGTACTTC. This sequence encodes CASSLNPSSISSKNIQYF.

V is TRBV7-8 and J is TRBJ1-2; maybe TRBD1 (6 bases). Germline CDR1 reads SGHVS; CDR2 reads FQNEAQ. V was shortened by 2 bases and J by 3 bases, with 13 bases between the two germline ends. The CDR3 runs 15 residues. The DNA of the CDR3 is TGTGCCAGCAGCTTATCTCAGGACAGCTACTATGGCTACACCTTC. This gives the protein CASSLSQDSYYGYTF.

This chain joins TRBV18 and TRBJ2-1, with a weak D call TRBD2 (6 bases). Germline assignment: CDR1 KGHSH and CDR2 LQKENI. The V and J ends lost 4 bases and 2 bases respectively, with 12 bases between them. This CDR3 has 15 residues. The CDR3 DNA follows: TGTGCCAGCTCACGGAGCGGGTCCACCTACAATGAGCAGTTCTTC. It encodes CASSRSGSTYNEQFF.

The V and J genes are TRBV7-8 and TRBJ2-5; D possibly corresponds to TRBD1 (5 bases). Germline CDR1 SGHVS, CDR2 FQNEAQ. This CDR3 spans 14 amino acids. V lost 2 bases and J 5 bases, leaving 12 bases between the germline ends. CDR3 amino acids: CASSLQGGSETQYF. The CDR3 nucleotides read TGTGCCAGCAGCTTACAGGGTGGGTCGGAGACCCAGTACTTC. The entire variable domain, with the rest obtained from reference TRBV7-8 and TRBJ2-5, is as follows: GAGVSQSPRYKVAKRGQDVALRCDPISGHVSLFWYQQALGQGPEFLTYFQNEAQLDKSGLPSDRFFAERPEGSVSTLKIQRTQQEDSAVYLCASSLQGGSETQYFGPGTRLLVL.

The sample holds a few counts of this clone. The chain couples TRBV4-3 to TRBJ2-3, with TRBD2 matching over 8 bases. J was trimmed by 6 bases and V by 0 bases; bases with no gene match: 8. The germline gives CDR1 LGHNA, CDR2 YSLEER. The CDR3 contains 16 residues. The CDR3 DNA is TGCGCCAGCAGCCAAGACGAGAGCGGGAGCAGGGATACGCAGTATTTT. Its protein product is CASSQDESGSRDTQYF.